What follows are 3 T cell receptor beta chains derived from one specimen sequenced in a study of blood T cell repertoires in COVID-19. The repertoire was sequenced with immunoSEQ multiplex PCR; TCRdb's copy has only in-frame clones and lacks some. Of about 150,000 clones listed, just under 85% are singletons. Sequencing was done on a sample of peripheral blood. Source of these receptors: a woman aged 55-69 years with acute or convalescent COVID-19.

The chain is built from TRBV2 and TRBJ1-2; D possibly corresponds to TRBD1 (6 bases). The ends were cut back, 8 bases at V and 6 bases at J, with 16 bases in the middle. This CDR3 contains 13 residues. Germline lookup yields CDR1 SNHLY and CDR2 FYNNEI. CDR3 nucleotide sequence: TGTGCCAGCCGACAACAGGGTCGGGATGGCTACACCTTC. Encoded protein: CASRQQGRDGYTF. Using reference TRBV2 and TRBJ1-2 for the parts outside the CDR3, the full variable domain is EPEVTQTPSHQVTQMGQEVILRCVPISNHLYFYWYRQILGQKVEFLVSFYNNEISEKSEIFDDQFSVERPDGSNFTLKIRSTKLEDSAMYFCASRQQGRDGYTFGSGTRLTVV.

CDR3 amino acids: CASSRDQGRSDTQYF. For the CDR3, the DNA is TGTGCCAGCTCACGGGACCAAGGGAGGTCAGATACGCAGTATTTT. The chain carries TRBV18 and TRBJ2-3; tentatively, D is TRBD2 (6 bases). CDR1 and CDR2 (germline): KGHSH, LQKENI. Trimming removed 4 bases from V and 4 bases from J, with 15 bases in between. CDR3 size: 15 residues.

CDR3 loop: CASRMPGSPYNEQFF. CDR3 nucleotide sequence: TGTGCCAGCAGAATGCCAGGGTCCCCCTACAATGAGCAGTTCTTC. The chain couples TRBV7-9 to TRBJ2-1; D possibly corresponds to TRBD1 (5 bases). CDR1 is SEHNR, CDR2 FQNEAQ, per germline (reference sequence). The V gene lost 6 bases and the J gene lost 2 bases, with 14 bases spanning the gap. CDR3 length: 15 amino acids.